This T cell receptor beta chain was obtained from a study of long-term antiretroviral therapy in people with HIV. With regard to this clone: Its antigen is unknown.

The length of the CDR3 is 15 residues. V shed 0 bases, J shed 7 bases, and the junction held 6 bases outside the gene matches. Germline CDR1 is SGHDT and CDR2 is YYEEEE. At the survey level, the v3.0 immunoSEQ assay was run. Some clones are missing from TCRdb's copy, which holds only in-frame ones; the method was immunoSEQ multiplex PCR. Here the sample spans about 21,000 clones, about 72% being singletons. Study findings and constraints: Dominating the repertoire at all time points were the clones that expanded before ART. Specimens of blood were obtained during about 2003 to 2018, possibly under older ART regimens.

The material sequenced was unsorted PBMCs, taken 1.7 to 1.8 years before starting antiretroviral therapy. The V and J genes are TRBV5-6 and TRBJ1-1; 10 nucleotides line up with TRBD1. The sequence was collected from a woman in her thirties or forties with HIV. CDR3 nucleotides: TGTGCCAGCAGCTTGGTTGGTGGGACAGGGGATGAAGCTTTCTTT. It specifies CASSLVGGTGDEAFF.